The 6 T cell receptor beta chains presented below share a single source sample, sequenced in a study of cytomegalovirus exposure and HLA in healthy donors. PCR employed 60 Vbeta and 13 Jbeta primers. Some clones are missing from TCRdb's copy, which holds only in-frame ones; the method was immunoSEQ multiplex PCR. The sample yields roughly 180,000 clones, 79% seen once. Sequencing input: PBMCs. The receptors were sampled from a girl aged 10-17 years in good health and CMV-seropositive.

The gene calls are TRBV5-4 and TRBJ1-6; TRBD1 matches at 8 bases. The junction had 5 bases not matched to a gene; V was cut back by 0 bases and J by 6 bases. Germline V gene data show CDR1 as SGHNT and CDR2 as YYREEE (reference sequence). The CDR3 contains 16 residues. The CDR3 reads CASSLGTGYLNSPLHF. Written as DNA, the CDR3 is TGTGCCAGCAGCTTGGGGACAGGGTACCTTAATTCACCCCTCCACTTT.

This sequence joins TRBV18 and TRBJ2-7; 10 bases are shared with TRBD2. Per the germline V gene, CDR1 is KGHSH and CDR2 is LQKENI. Losses at the gene ends were 6 bases for V and 6 bases for J; bases not matched to a gene: 11. This CDR3 comprises 15 residues. In nucleotides, the CDR3 is TGTGCCAGCTCCTCACGAAGCGGGGGGGCTGGCGAGCAGTACTTC. It is translated as CASSSRSGGAGEQYF. The whole variable domain, filled in from reference TRBV18 and TRBJ2-7, reads NAGVMQNPRHLVRRRGQEARLRCSPMKGHSHVYWYRQLPEEGLKFMVYLQKENIIDESGMPKERFSAEFPKEGPSILRIQQVVRGDSAAYFCASSSRSGGAGEQYFGPGTRLTVT.

The chain links TRBV5-1 to TRBJ2-7; tentative D call: TRBD1 (6 bases). From germline, CDR1 is SGHRS and CDR2 YFSETQ. The CDR3 covers 13 residues. Trimming removed 1 base from V and 1 base from J, with 6 bases in between. CDR3 nucleotides: TGCGCCAGCAGCTTGACAGGGTCCTACGAGCAGTACTTC. Residues: CASSLTGSYEQYF.

V and J are TRBV12-2 and TRBJ1-6; the table's D call, TRBD1, was not checked against the DNA. TRBV12-2 is a known pseudogene. The CDR3 sequence is 20 residues long. CDR3 residues: CASRFSWTGGPHNYNSPLHF. As DNA, the CDR3 is TGTGCAAGTCGCTTTTCCTGGACAGGGGGCCCACATAATTATAATTCACCCCTCCACTTT.

The chain carries TRBV18 and TRBJ1-5, with D tentatively TRBD1 (6 bases). V shed 2 bases and J shed 2 bases, with 10 bases lying between them. The length of the CDR3 is 15 residues. Germline V lookup: CDR1 KGHSH, CDR2 LQKENI. The CDR3, as DNA: TGTGCCAGCTCACCAGGCCCAGGGGGCAATCAGCCCCAGCATTTT. It codes for CASSPGPGGNQPQHF. The whole variable domain, remainder taken from reference TRBV18 and TRBJ1-5, is NAGVMQNPRHLVRRRGQEARLRCSPMKGHSHVYWYRQLPEEGLKFMVYLQKENIIDESGMPKERFSAEFPKEGPSILRIQQVVRGDSAAYFCASSPGPGGNQPQHFGDGTRLSIL.

In nucleotides, the CDR3 is TGTGCCAGCAGCTTGAGACAGGGGGCTGAAAAACTGTTTTTT. Translated: CASSLRQGAEKLFF. The genes are TRBV7-9 and TRBJ1-4; 10 nucleotides match TRBD1. There are 14 residues in the CDR3. CDR1 SEHNR and CDR2 FQNEAQ come from the germline V gene (reference sequence). J gave up 7 bases and V 3 bases, and 2 bases lay outside the gene matches.